These 24 T cell receptor beta chains were all obtained from the same sample, sequenced in a study of CD8+ T cells in alopecia areata. cDNA serving as the sequencing template came from extracted, reverse transcribed RNA. Here immunoSEQ multiplex PCR was the method, and the copy in TCRdb shows in-frame clones only, minus some. The table lists around 97,000 clones, about 60% of them singletons. The sequenced sample consisted of CD4+ T cells sorted from blood. The receptors were sampled from a human donor in good health.

This chain joins TRBV30 and TRBJ2-3; 7 nucleotides line up with TRBD2. The CDR3 covers 15 residues. Germline lookup yields CDR1 GTSNPN and CDR2 SVGIG (reference sequence). Losses at the gene ends were 2 bases for V and 0 bases for J; bases not matched to a gene: 5. This CDR3 is CAWSRLASSTDTQYF. CDR3 in DNA: TGTGCCTGGAGTAGACTAGCTTCTAGCACAGATACGCAGTATTTT.

CDR3 in DNA: TGTGCCAGCAGCGTTAGGCCTTTAGGGTCTGGGTACACTGAAGCTTTCTTT. Residues: CASSVRPLGSGYTEAFF. V is TRBV9 and J is TRBJ1-1; D is ambiguous. This CDR3 is 17 amino acids long. Germline V CDR1 and CDR2: SGDLS, YYNGEE. The ends were cut back, 2 bases at V and 3 bases at J, with 20 bases in the middle. The variable domain in full, with the rest retrieved from reference TRBV9 and TRBJ1-1, is DSGVTQTPKHLITATGQRVTLRCSPRSGDLSVYWYQQSLDQGLQFLIQYYNGEERAKGNILERFSAQQFPDLHSELNLSSLELGDSALYFCASSVRPLGSGYTEAFFGQGTRLTVV.

This chain joins TRBV27 and TRBJ1-2, with a possible D match to TRBD1 (6 bases). CDR1 MNHEY and CDR2 SMNVEV come from the germline V gene (reference sequence). Trimming left V 2 bases short and J 8 bases short, with 9 bases between. The CDR3 is 12 amino acids. CDR3: CASSLRGDGYTF. As DNA, the CDR3 is TGTGCCAGCAGTTTAAGGGGGGACGGCTACACCTTC.

The chain links TRBV7-9 to TRBJ2-5; D remains unclear. The V end was cut by 5 bases, the J end by 0 bases, with 10 bases between. This CDR3 is 14 amino acids long. Germline values: CDR1 SEHNR, CDR2 FQNEAQ (reference sequence). The CDR3 DNA reads TGTGCCAGCAGCCAGACACAGTACCAAGAGACCCAGTACTTC. It specifies CASSQTQYQETQYF. The entire variable domain, with the rest obtained from reference TRBV7-9 and TRBJ2-5, is as follows: DTGVSQNPRHKITKRGQNVTFRCDPISEHNRLYWYRQTLGQGPEFLTYFQNEAQLEKSRLLSDRFSAERPKGSFSTLEIQRTEQGDSAMYLCASSQTQYQETQYFGPGTRLLVL.

This clone was detected only a few times. This sequence joins TRBV4-3 and TRBJ2-3; 15 nucleotides agree with TRBD2. The CDR3 has 17 residues. Germline loops: CDR1 LGHNA, CDR2 YSLEER. V gave up 4 bases and J gave up 2 bases; unmatched junction bases: 4. The CDR3 is CASSPGLAGGLTDTQYF. DNA for the CDR3: TGCGCCAGCAGCCCCGGACTAGCGGGGGGGCTCACAGATACGCAGTATTTT.

V is TRBV21-1 and J is TRBJ2-1; the table's D call TRBD2 went unverified against the DNA. TRBV21-1 is classified as a pseudogene. This CDR3 has 14 amino acids. This chain's CDR3 is CASSPRRRGDEQFF. The CDR3 coding sequence is TGTGCCAGCAGCCCCCGACGGCGCGGGGATGAGCAGTTCTTC.

The V call is TRBV4-2, the J call TRBJ2-7; 10 bases line up with TRBD2. In germline, CDR1 is LGHNA, CDR2 YNFKEQ. The CDR3 covers 15 residues. V lost 2 bases to trimming and J lost 2 bases; unmatched junction nucleotides: 3. This chain's CDR3 is CASSQQRGGPYEQYF. CDR3 bases: TGTGCCAGCAGCCAACAGCGGGGGGGACCCTACGAGCAGTACTTC.

This chain uses TRBV5-1 with TRBJ2-7; D may be TRBD1 (6 bases). Germline-derived CDR1 and CDR2 are SGHRS and YFSETQ. The CDR3 spans 14 residues. The germline V and J ends were trimmed by 3 bases and 0 bases, with 10 bases remaining between them. The CDR3 reads CASSSNRVSYEQYF. In DNA, the CDR3 is TGCGCCAGCAGCTCGAACAGGGTCTCCTACGAGCAGTACTTC.

The chain uses TRBV11-2 and TRBJ2-3; a weak D match, TRBD1 (6 bases). The CDR3 sequence is 12 residues long. Germline CDR1 is SGHAT and CDR2 is FQNNGV. V gave up 1 base and J gave up 8 bases, with 7 bases separating them. This chain's CDR3 is CASSLVRGTQYF. CDR3 nucleotides: TGTGCCAGCAGCTTAGTCAGGGGTACGCAGTATTTT.

V is TRBV29-1 and J is TRBJ2-5, with unresolved D. The V end was cut by 4 bases, the J end by 0 bases, with 15 bases between. Germline V CDR1 and CDR2: SQVTM, ANQGSEA. This CDR3 is 15 amino acids long. The CDR3 is CSVALDARDQETQYF. In DNA, the CDR3 is TGCAGCGTTGCGCTGGACGCTCGCGACCAAGAGACCCAGTACTTC.

This clone came up a few times. This sequence joins TRBV7-9 and TRBJ2-3; weak D call: TRBD2 (6 bases). With 5 bases removed from V and 0 bases from J, the gap between germline ends came to 15 bases. In germline, CDR1 is SEHNR, CDR2 FQNEAQ (reference sequence). The CDR3 loop spans 16 amino acids. The CDR3 protein is CASSPGGPRSTDTQYF. The CDR3 DNA reads as TGTGCCAGCAGCCCCGGGGGACCCCGGAGCACAGATACGCAGTATTTT.

This chain connects TRBV2 to TRBJ2-5, with a possible D match to TRBD2 (5 bases). CDR1 and CDR2 (germline): SNHLY, FYNNEI. The length of the CDR3 is 17 residues. Trimming pared 6 bases from V and 2 bases from J, leaving 22 bases between. The CDR3 DNA reads as TGTGCCAGCAGGAGGGCCTGGGTTTTGGAGACACAAGAGACCCAGTACTTC. This encodes CASRRAWVLETQETQYF.

The V gene is TRBV27, the J gene TRBJ2-7; 10 nucleotides match TRBD2. The germline gives CDR1 MNHEY, CDR2 SMNVEV (reference sequence). The CDR3 sequence is 14 residues long. With 4 bases clipped from V and 5 bases from J, the junction kept 5 bases outside the gene matches. This chain's CDR3 is CASSSKRGGHEQYF. The CDR3 DNA follows: TGTGCCAGCAGTTCTAAGCGGGGGGGCCACGAGCAGTACTTC.

The chain couples TRBV7-2 to TRBJ2-3; D not resolved. V gave up 4 bases and J gave up 5 bases, with 10 bases separating them. CDR3 length: 13 amino acids. Germline CDR1 SGHTA, CDR2 FQGNSA. CDR3 nucleotide sequence: TGTGCCAGCAGCTCATCTAACAGAGATACGCAGTATTTT. Protein: CASSSSNRDTQYF.

This clone has just a few counts. The chain employs TRBV25-1 and TRBJ2-3; D ambiguous. Trimming removed 3 bases at V and 5 bases at J, with 9 bases between. This CDR3 contains 13 residues. Germline V gives CDR1 MGHDK, CDR2 SYGVNS. The CDR3 DNA is TGTGCCAGCAGTGACCCACCTCGAGATACGCAGTATTTT. Its protein product is CASSDPPRDTQYF.

The J gene is TRBJ2-5, the V gene TRBV28; 7 bases align to TRBD2. Germline lookup yields CDR1 MDHEN and CDR2 SYDVKM. J lost 6 bases, V lost 4 bases, and 20 bases had no gene match. The length of the CDR3 is 18 residues. CDR3 in DNA: TGTGCCAGCAGTTCCGGACTAGTGTGGGGCGCGTACCGACAGACCCAGTACTTC. It codes for CASSSGLVWGAYRQTQYF.

In its sample, this clone was seen a few times. The V call is TRBV10-3, the J call TRBJ1-6; 7 nucleotides match TRBD1. Germline-derived CDR1 and CDR2 are ENHRY and SYGVKD. Trimming took 4 bases from V and 7 from J; bases not matched to a gene: 10. CDR3 size: 16 residues. This CDR3 is CAISVGSTGNNSPLHF. CDR3 DNA sequence: TGTGCCATCAGTGTGGGGTCGACAGGGAACAATTCACCCCTCCACTTT.

To note about this clone: The same CDR3 is also encoded by other DNA sequences in this sample. The genes are TRBV5-1 and TRBJ1-2, with D unclear. Germline CDR1 is SGHRS and CDR2 is YFSETQ. V lost 0 bases and J 0 bases, leaving 6 bases between the germline ends. The length of the CDR3 is 14 residues. The CDR3 here is CASSLEGTNYGYTF. CDR3 nucleotide sequence: TGCGCCAGCAGCTTGGAAGGGACTAACTATGGCTACACCTTC.

V usage is TRBV28 and J usage is TRBJ1-4, with D hard to call. CDR3 length equals 12 residues. Germline V gives CDR1 MDHEN, CDR2 SYDVKM. With 2 bases removed from V and 6 bases from J, the gap between germline ends came to 4 bases. CDR3 bases: TGTGCCAGCAGTTTACCTTATGAAAAACTGTTTTTT. It yields the protein CASSLPYEKLFF. The entire variable domain, with the rest obtained from reference TRBV28 and TRBJ1-4, is as follows: DVKVTQSSRYLVKRTGEKVFLECVQDMDHENMFWYRQDPGLGLRLIYFSYDVKMKEKGDIPEGYSVSREKKERFSLILESASTNQTSMYLCASSLPYEKLFFGSGTQLSVL.

This clone was counted between two and nine times. The chain joins TRBV10-3 to TRBJ2-1, with D perhaps matching TRBD1 or TRBD2 (6 bases each). V lost 9 bases and J lost 6, with 18 bases in between. The CDR3 spans 14 residues. CDR1 ENHRY and CDR2 SYGVKD come from the germline V gene. CDR3 coding DNA: TGTGCCATACGATTGGGCAGGGGAGGCAATGAGCAGTTCTTC. Translated: CAIRLGRGGNEQFF.

In its sample, this clone was seen a few times. The J gene is TRBJ1-2, the V gene TRBV5-6, with TRBD1 matching over 8 bases. V lost 4 bases and J lost 4; bases outside the gene matches: 3. The CDR3 loop spans 13 amino acids. CDR1 SGHDT and CDR2 YYEEEE come from the germline V gene. The CDR3 sequence: CASSRQGIYGYTF. The DNA of the CDR3 is TGTGCCAGCAGCAGACAGGGGATCTATGGCTACACCTTC.

V and J are TRBV11-2 and TRBJ2-5; unclear D gene. Per germline, CDR1 SGHAT and CDR2 FQNNGV. The CDR3 runs to 15 residues. Between the trimmed V and J ends, which lost 5 bases and 0 bases, there was a span of 13 bases. CDR3 protein: CASSLPSWYQETQYF. The CDR3, as DNA: TGTGCCAGCAGCCTACCTAGTTGGTACCAAGAGACCCAGTACTTC.

The V gene is TRBV5-4, the J gene TRBJ2-3; 7 positions match TRBD2. Germline-derived CDR1 and CDR2 are SGHNT and YYREEE (reference sequence). The V gene end was trimmed by 4 bases and the J gene end by 2 bases; junction bases not matched to a gene: 10. CDR3 length: 16 amino acids. The CDR3 DNA sequence: TGTGCCAGCAGCCCCTCATGGGGGACTAACACAGATACGCAGTATTTT. Protein product: CASSPSWGTNTDTQYF.

The rearrangement joins TRBV6-1 to TRBJ2-1; weak D call: TRBD2 (6 bases). With 2 bases removed from V and 1 base from J, the gap between germline ends came to 9 bases. In germline, CDR1 is MNHNS, CDR2 SASEGT. CDR3 length equals 15 residues. The CDR3 nucleotides are TGTGCCAGCAGTGAAATGGGGGGATCCTACAATGAGCAGTTCTTC. Translated, it gives CASSEMGGSYNEQFF.